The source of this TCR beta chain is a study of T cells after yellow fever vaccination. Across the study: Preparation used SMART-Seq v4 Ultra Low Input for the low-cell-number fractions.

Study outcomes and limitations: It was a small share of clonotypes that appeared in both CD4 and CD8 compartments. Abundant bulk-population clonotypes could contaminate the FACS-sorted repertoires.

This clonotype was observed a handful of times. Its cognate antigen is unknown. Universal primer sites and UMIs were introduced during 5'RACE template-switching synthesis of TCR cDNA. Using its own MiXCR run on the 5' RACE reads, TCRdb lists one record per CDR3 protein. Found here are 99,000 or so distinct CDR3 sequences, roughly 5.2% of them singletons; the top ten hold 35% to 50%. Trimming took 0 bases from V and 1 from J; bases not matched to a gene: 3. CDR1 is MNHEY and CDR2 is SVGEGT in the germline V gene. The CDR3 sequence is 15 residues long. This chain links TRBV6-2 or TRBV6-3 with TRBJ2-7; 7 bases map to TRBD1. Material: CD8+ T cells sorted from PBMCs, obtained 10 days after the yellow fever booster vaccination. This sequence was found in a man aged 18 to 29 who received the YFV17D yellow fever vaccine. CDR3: CASSYSRRGSYEQYF. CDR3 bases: TGTGCCAGCAGTTACTCCCGCAGGGGGTCCTACGAGCAGTACTTC.